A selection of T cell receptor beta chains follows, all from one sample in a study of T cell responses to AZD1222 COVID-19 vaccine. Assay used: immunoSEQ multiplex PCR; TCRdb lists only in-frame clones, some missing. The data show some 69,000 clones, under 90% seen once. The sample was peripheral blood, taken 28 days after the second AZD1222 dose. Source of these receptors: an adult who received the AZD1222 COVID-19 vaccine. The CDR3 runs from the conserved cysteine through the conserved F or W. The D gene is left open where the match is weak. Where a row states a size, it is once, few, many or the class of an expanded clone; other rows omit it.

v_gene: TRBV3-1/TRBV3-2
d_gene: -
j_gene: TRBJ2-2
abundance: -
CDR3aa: CASSQENRFANTGELFF
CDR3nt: TGTGCCAGCAGCCAAGAGAATCGGTTCGCGAACACCGGGGAGCTGTTTTTT

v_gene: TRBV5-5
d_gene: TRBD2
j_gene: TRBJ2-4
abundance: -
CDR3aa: CASGWASGGRNIQYF
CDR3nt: TGTGCCAGCGGCTGGGCTTCGGGAGGACGGAACATTCAGTACTTC

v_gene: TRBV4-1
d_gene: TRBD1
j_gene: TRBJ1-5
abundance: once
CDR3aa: CASSQGRTGMSNQPQHF
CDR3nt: TGCGCCAGCAGCCAAGGACGGACAGGGATGAGCAATCAGCCCCAGCATTTT

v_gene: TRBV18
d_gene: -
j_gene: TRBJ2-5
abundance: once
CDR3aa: CASSPTRYQETQYF
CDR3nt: TGTGCCAGCTCACCAACCCGGTACCAAGAGACCCAGTACTTC

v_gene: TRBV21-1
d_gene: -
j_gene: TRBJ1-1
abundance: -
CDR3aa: CASTRARWAEAFF
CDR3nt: TGTGCCAGCACCAGGGCGAGGTGGGCTGAAGCTTTCTTT

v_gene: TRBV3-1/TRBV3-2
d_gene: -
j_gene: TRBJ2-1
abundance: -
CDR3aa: CASSQVENMQFF
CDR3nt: TGTGCCAGCAGCCAAGTCGAAAACATGCAGTTCTTC

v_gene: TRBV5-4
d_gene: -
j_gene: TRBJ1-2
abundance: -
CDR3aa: CASSLAPKGDYGYTF
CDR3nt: TGTGCCAGCAGCTTGGCGCCTAAGGGCGACTATGGCTACACCTTC

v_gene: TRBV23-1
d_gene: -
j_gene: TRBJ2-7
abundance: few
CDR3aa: CASSHQRDDSYHSYEQYF
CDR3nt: TGCGCCAGCAGTCACCAACGGGACGATTCCTATCATAGCTACGAGCAGTACTTC

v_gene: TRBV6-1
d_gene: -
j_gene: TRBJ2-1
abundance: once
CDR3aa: CASSDLAAGGNEQFF
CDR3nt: TGTGCCAGCAGTGATTTGGCAGCAGGTGGGAATGAGCAGTTCTTC

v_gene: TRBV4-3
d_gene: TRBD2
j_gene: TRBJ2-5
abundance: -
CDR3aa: CASSHSTSGVEETQYF
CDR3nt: TGCGCCAGCAGCCATTCGACTAGCGGGGTTGAAGAGACCCAGTACTTC

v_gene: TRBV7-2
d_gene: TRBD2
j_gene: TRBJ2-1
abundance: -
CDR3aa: CASSFLAGGTYNEQFF
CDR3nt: TGTGCCAGCAGCTTCCTAGCGGGGGGGACCTACAATGAGCAGTTCTTC

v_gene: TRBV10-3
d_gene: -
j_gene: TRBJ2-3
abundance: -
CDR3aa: CAISEPVSTDTQYF
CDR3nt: TGTGCCATCAGTGAGCCGGTGAGCACAGATACGCAGTATTTT

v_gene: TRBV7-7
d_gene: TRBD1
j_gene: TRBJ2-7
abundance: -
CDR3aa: CASSLTRTGGEEQYF
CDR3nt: TGTGCTAGCAGCTTGACTCGGACAGGGGGGGAAGAGCAGTACTTC

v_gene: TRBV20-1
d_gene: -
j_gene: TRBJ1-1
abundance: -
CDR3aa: CSARDTPEAFF
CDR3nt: TGCAGTGCTAGAGATACACCGGAAGCTTTCTTT

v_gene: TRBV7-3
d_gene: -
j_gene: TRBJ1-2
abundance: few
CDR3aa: CASSLTPRTGGDGYTF
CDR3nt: TGTGCCAGCAGCTTAACCCCGCGGACGGGAGGAGATGGCTACACCTTC

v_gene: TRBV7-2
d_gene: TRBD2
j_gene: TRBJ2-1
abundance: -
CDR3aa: CASSSTFGTSGKNEQFF
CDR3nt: TGTGCCAGCAGCTCTACCTTCGGGACTAGCGGGAAAAATGAGCAGTTCTTC

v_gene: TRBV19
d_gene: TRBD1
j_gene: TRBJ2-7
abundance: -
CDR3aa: CASSTDRAAYEQYF
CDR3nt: TGTGCCAGTAGTACGGACAGGGCTGCCTACGAGCAGTACTTC

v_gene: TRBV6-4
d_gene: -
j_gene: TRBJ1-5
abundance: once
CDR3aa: CASSDEGGQPQHF
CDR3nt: TGTGCCAGCAGTGATGAGGGGGGGCAGCCCCAGCATTTT